The 8 T cell receptor beta chains below all came from one sample that was sequenced in a study of regulatory T cells in long-lasting Graves disease. Noted time point: newly diagnosed GD, antithyroid drugs for less than 3 months. Extracted RNA from PBMCs served as the source of the TCR library. Library construction for TCR beta used iRepertoire HTBI primers and Arm-PCR of CDR3 regions. TCRdb called the multiplex PCR reads again in MiXCR, with one record for every CDR3 protein. Altogether approximately 350,000 distinct CDR3 sequences are present, approximately 16% being singletons, with the ten largest covering about 32%. These data are also associated with another study on T cells in Graves' hyperthyroidism and ophthalmopathy.

The starting material was peripheral blood mononuclear cells (PBMCs), obtained at new diagnosis, from a patient treated with antithyroid drugs. Every receptor here comes from a man aged 40-55 years with Graves disease.

The chain is built from TRBV28 and TRBJ1-2; a possible D gene is TRBD1 (5 bases). This CDR3 region has 14 residues. Germline CDR1 MDHEN, CDR2 SYDVKM. Trimming cost V 5 bases and J 2 bases, with 12 bases left between them. The DNA for the CDR3 is TGTGCCAGCAGTGTCCCAGAGGGGAACTATGGCTACACCTTC. Translating gives CASSVPEGNYGYTF.

This clonotype was observed at least ten times. The chain has TRBV28 and TRBJ2-1, with D perhaps being TRBD1 or TRBD2 (5 bases each). V lost 6 bases, J lost 8 bases, and 17 bases lay in between. The germline V gene has CDR1 MDHEN and CDR2 SYDVKM. The CDR3 has 14 residues. CDR3 bases: TGTGCCAGCAGCAAGGGACCCCTGGGGGATGAGCAGTTCTTC. Its translation: CASSKGPLGDEQFF.

This clonotype has a count of ten or more. This chain joins TRBV11-1 and TRBJ2-2, with D maybe TRBD1 (5 bases). CDR1 is SGHAT and CDR2 is FQDESV in the germline V gene (reference sequence). Trimming shortened V by 5 bases and J by 7 bases, and 17 bases separated the two germline ends. This CDR3 spans 15 amino acids. This CDR3 reads CASSARLGPGGELFF. Written as DNA, the CDR3 is TGTGCCAGCAGCGCTCGGCTGGGGCCAGGCGGGGAGCTGTTTTTT. The entire variable domain, with the rest obtained from reference TRBV11-1 and TRBJ2-2, is as follows: EAEVAQSPRYKITEKSQAVAFWCDPISGHATLYWYRQILGQGPELLVQFQDESVVDDSQLPKDRFSAERLKGVDSTLKIQPAELGDSAMYLCASSARLGPGGELFFGEGSRLTVL.

This clonotype has at least ten counts. The chain carries TRBV7-2 and TRBJ2-7; 8 bases align to TRBD2. Trimming took 5 bases from V and 4 from J; bases not matched to a gene: 10. Per germline, CDR1 SGHTA and CDR2 FQGNSA. CDR3 length equals 15 residues. The CDR3 DNA follows: TGTGCCAGCAGCCAATCGACTAGCGTACCTTACGAGCAGTACTTC. It encodes CASSQSTSVPYEQYF.

This clonotype came up once. One end of the junction varies from germline; a read error may be responsible. This rearrangement joins TRBV19 to TRBJ2-7, with D unclear. The germline V gene encodes CDR1 LNHDA and CDR2 SQIVND (reference sequence). The CDR3 has 10 amino acids. DNA of the CDR3: TGCGGAAGGGCAGATTACGAGCATTACTTC. Its protein product is CGRADYEHYF.

This clonotype has only a few counts. The chain combines TRBV7-2 with TRBJ1-6, with TRBD1 matching over 7 bases. Germline V CDR1 and CDR2: SGHTA, FQGNSA. The V gene end was trimmed by 8 bases and the J gene end by 3 bases; junction bases not matched to a gene: 7. The CDR3 has 15 amino acids. Here the CDR3 DNA reads TGTGCCAGCCGGGACAGCCGAAACTATAATTCACCCCTCCACTTT. Residues: CASRDSRNYNSPLHF. The full variable domain, completed using reference TRBV7-2 and TRBJ1-6, is GAGVSQSPSNKVTEKGKDVELRCDPISGHTALYWYRQSLGQGLEFLIYFQGNSAPDKSGLPSDRFSAERTGGSVSTLTIQRTQQEDSAVYLCASRDSRNYNSPLHFGNGTRLTVT.

This clonotype has at least ten counts. The CDR3 bases are TGTGCCAGCAGTTTCGGGGACAGGGTACATCAGCCCCAGCATTTT. It yields the protein CASSFGDRVHQPQHF. The gene calls are TRBV28 and TRBJ1-5; 9 nucleotides line up with TRBD1. The CDR3 spans 15 residues. Germline V gene lookup returns CDR1 MDHEN and CDR2 SYDVKM. V shed 3 bases, J shed 5 bases, and the junction held 5 bases outside the gene matches.

The chain employs TRBV9 and TRBJ2-1; D is perhaps TRBD1 (5 bases). V lost 3 bases to trimming and J lost 5 bases, with 15 bases between them. Germline V lookup: CDR1 SGDLS, CDR2 YYNGEE. The CDR3 contains 15 residues. The CDR3 sequence: CASSAHRSVDNEQFF. The CDR3 nucleotides are TGTGCCAGCAGCGCCCACAGGTCTGTCGACAATGAGCAGTTCTTC.